Presented here are 4 T cell receptor beta chains from one specimen sequenced in a study of cytomegalovirus exposure and HLA in healthy donors (dated by TCRdb to the late 2010s). The method behind the library was the immunoSEQ multiplex PCR assay. For the multiplex PCR, a mixture combining 60 forward primers for TCR Vbeta segments and 13 reverse primers for TCR Jbeta segments was used. TCRdb provides this immuneACCESS table in a form limited to in-frame rearrangements. Some clones are lacking; in checked studies, under half of them reflect an unresolved V gene, and why the rest are absent is not known. Present in this sample are roughly 280,000 clones, around 65% of which were seen just once. The ten largest clones add up to roughly 2.4% of the sample. Sequenced material: PBMCs. The receptor source for this set is a female donor in good health and CMV-seronegative.

This chain joins TRBV7-6 and TRBJ2-6; the D is unclear. CDR1 SGHVS and CDR2 FNYEAQ come from the germline V gene. This CDR3 has 16 residues. Trimming took 1 base from V and 0 from J, leaving 7 bases between them. CDR3 region: CASSLEAPSGANVLTF. The CDR3 nucleotides are TGTGCCAGCAGCTTAGAAGCGCCCTCTGGGGCCAACGTCCTGACTTTC.

The chain carries TRBV28 and TRBJ2-6; D uncertain. CDR3 size: 13 residues. Looked up from germline, CDR1 is MDHEN and CDR2 is SYDVKM. V was cut by 5 bases and J by 8 bases, with 10 bases left in between. The CDR3 DNA reads as TGTGCCAGCAGTCCCCCCCAGACCAACGTCCTGACTTTC. Translating it yields CASSPPQTNVLTF.

This clone has only one observation. The V call is TRBV11-2, the J call TRBJ2-5; D may be TRBD2 (6 bases). Germline V gives CDR1 SGHAT, CDR2 FQNNGV. There are 13 residues in the CDR3. The V and J ends lost 3 bases and 4 bases respectively, with 9 bases between them. Written as DNA, the CDR3 is TGTGCCAGCAGCTTCACAGCGGGAGAGACCCAGTACTTC. It yields the protein CASSFTAGETQYF. Drawing the rest from reference TRBV11-2 and TRBJ2-5, the complete variable domain is EAGVAQSPRYKIIEKRQSVAFWCNPISGHATLYWYQQILGQGPKLLIQFQNNGVVDDSQLPKDRFSAERLKGVDSTLKIQPAKLEDSAVYLCASSFTAGETQYFGPGTRLLVL.

The chain couples TRBV6-6 to TRBJ2-7, with 11 bases aligning to TRBD1. Looked up from germline, CDR1 is MNHNY and CDR2 is SVGAGI (reference sequence). The V gene end was trimmed by 6 bases and the J gene end by 2 bases; junction bases not matched to a gene: 6. The CDR3 has 15 residues. CDR3 coding DNA: TGTGCCAGCAGCTGGACAGGGGGCCCTACCTACGAGCAGTACTTC. Residues: CASSWTGGPTYEQYF.